One sample yielded the 8 T cell receptor beta chains listed below, sequenced in a study of spatial heterogeneity in lung cancer. Sample time point: sample taken at primary tumor resection. Frozen PBMC, nontumor lung or tumor provided whole RNA, which was sequenced unsorted. TCRdb reanalysed the 5' RACE reads using MiXCR and keeps one entry per CDR3 protein. The sample shows about 47,000 distinct CDR3 sequences, about 11% of them seen only once. Sequences were derived from PBMCs, sampled at surgery. These receptor sequences come from a female donor with early-stage non-small cell lung cancer.

This clonotype has a handful of counts. The CDR3 DNA sequence: TGTGCCAGCAGCTTGGGAGAGGGGGGGCTTGCAGATACGCAGTATTTT. Its protein is CASSLGEGGLADTQYF. V usage is TRBV5-5 and J usage is TRBJ2-3, with a tentative D call TRBD2 (7 bases). There are 16 residues in the CDR3. Looked up from germline, CDR1 is SGHKS and CDR2 is YYEKEE (reference sequence). V was clipped by 0 bases and J by 4 bases, with 15 bases between them.

The chain recombines TRBV5-1 with TRBJ2-5; D remains ambiguous. V lost 1 base and J 4 bases, leaving 8 bases between the germline ends. Germline CDR1 and CDR2: SGHRS and YFSETQ. The CDR3 spans 13 residues. The CDR3 reads CASSLIRGETQYF. In DNA, the CDR3 is TGCGCCAGCAGCTTGATCAGAGGAGAGACCCAGTACTTC.

This clonotype was recorded a few times. V usage is TRBV29-1 and J usage is TRBJ1-2, with a weak D call TRBD1 (5 bases). V lost 6 bases, J lost 4 bases, and 12 bases lay in between. The germline CDR1 and CDR2 sequences are SQVTM and ANQGSEA. This CDR3 region has 12 residues. The CDR3 here is CSVDQGPYGYTF. As DNA, the CDR3 is TGCAGCGTGGATCAGGGCCCCTATGGCTACACCTTC.

This clonotype was seen a few times. This rearrangement joins TRBV14 to TRBJ2-5, with D hard to call. This CDR3 is built from 12 residues. Trimming shortened V by 4 bases and J by 0 bases, and 3 bases separated the two germline ends. From germline, CDR1 is SGHDN and CDR2 FVKESK. CDR3 residues: CASSPNQETQYF. CDR3 DNA sequence: TGTGCCAGCAGCCCTAACCAAGAGACCCAGTACTTC.

V gene TRBV5-6 combines with J gene TRBJ1-5; a possible D gene is TRBD1 (5 bases). The CDR3 is made up of 15 amino acids. Germline assignment: CDR1 SGHDT and CDR2 YYEEEE. The ends were cut back, 1 base at V and 2 bases at J, with 10 bases in the middle. CDR3 region: CASSLTGSGNQPQHF. Here the CDR3 DNA reads TGTGCCAGCAGCTTGACAGGTAGTGGCAATCAGCCCCAGCATTTT.

This clonotype has more than one count but fewer than ten. CDR3 in amino acids: CASSPGAGGNTEAFF. As DNA, the CDR3 is TGTGCCAGCAGCCCTGGGGCAGGCGGAAACACTGAAGCTTTCTTT. This chain joins TRBV13 and TRBJ1-1; possible D gene TRBD1, 5 bases. CDR1 PRHDT and CDR2 FYEKMQ come from the germline V gene (reference sequence). The CDR3 totals 15 residues. Trimming removed 5 bases at V and 2 bases at J, with 15 bases between.

In this sample, this clonotype turned up many times. The rearrangement joins TRBV6-5 to TRBJ2-3, with 8 bases fitting TRBD1. The CDR3 runs 15 residues. After removal of 5 bases from V and 2 bases from J, the junction contained 6 bases not matched to a gene. Looked up from germline, CDR1 is MNHEY and CDR2 is SVGAGI. In DNA, the CDR3 is TGTGCCAGCAGTCACCAGGACAGGGTCACAGATACGCAGTATTTT. This encodes CASSHQDRVTDTQYF.

This clonotype has a count of ten or more. The gene calls are TRBV19 and TRBJ1-5; 10 nucleotides agree with TRBD1. Germline V gene lookup returns CDR1 LNHDA and CDR2 SQIVND (reference sequence). Unmatched junction bases numbered 4, after V lost 4 bases and J lost 1 base. The CDR3 consists of 16 residues. CDR3 DNA sequence: TGTGCCAGTAGTACAAGACAGGGGGCGAGCAATCAGCCCCAGCATTTT. Protein sequence: CASSTRQGASNQPQHF.